Listed below are T cell receptor beta chains from one sample, sequenced in a study of cytomegalovirus exposure and HLA in healthy donors. Profiling relied on immunoSEQ multiplex PCR, and the TCRdb table lists in-frame clones only, not all of them. Here the sample spans around 140,000 clones, approximately 94% being singletons. Sequenced material: PBMCs. These receptors all stem from a man younger than 35 in good health and CMV-seropositive. Both conserved end residues are part of each CDR3. The D gene is left open where the match is weak. Clone size is shown for a subset of rows, as once, few, many or a class of expanded clone.

j_gene: TRBJ1-2; v_gene: TRBV4-1; abundance: NA; d_gene: TRBD1; CDR3nt: TGCGCCAGCAGCCCCCGTCTCTCAGGGGGCTATAACTATGGCTACACCTTC; CDR3aa: CASSPRLSGGYNYGYTF
j_gene: TRBJ2-1; v_gene: TRBV4-1; abundance: NA; d_gene: TRBD2; CDR3nt: TGCGCCAGCAGCCAAGACACCGGACTAGGAAGGGCTGAGCAGTTCTTC; CDR3aa: CASSQDTGLGRAEQFF
j_gene: TRBJ2-5; v_gene: TRBV6-5; abundance: NA; d_gene: TRBD2; CDR3nt: TGTGCCAGCAGTTACGCGGGAGGGCCGGGAGAGACCCAGTACTTC; CDR3aa: CASSYAGGPGETQYF
j_gene: TRBJ2-5; v_gene: TRBV4-1; abundance: NA; d_gene: NA; CDR3nt: TGCGCCAGCAGCCAAGCAGGGACGGAGGGAGAGACCCAGTACTTC; CDR3aa: CASSQAGTEGETQYF
j_gene: TRBJ2-6; v_gene: TRBV19; abundance: NA; d_gene: TRBD1; CDR3nt: TGTGCCAGTAGGAGGGCAGGGGGCGCTGGGGCCAACGTCCTGACTTTC; CDR3aa: CASRRAGGAGANVLTF
j_gene: TRBJ2-7; v_gene: TRBV9; abundance: NA; d_gene: TRBD2; CDR3nt: TGTGCCAGCAGCGCTAGCGGGAGAGGCTACGAGCAGTACTTC; CDR3aa: CASSASGRGYEQYF
j_gene: TRBJ1-5; v_gene: TRBV10-3; abundance: NA; d_gene: NA; CDR3nt: TGTGCCATCAGTGATCACGGGGGGCCCCAGCATTTT; CDR3aa: CAISDHGGPQHF
j_gene: TRBJ2-5; v_gene: TRBV11-3; abundance: NA; d_gene: TRBD2; CDR3nt: TGTGCCAGCAGCTTCGAGCGACTAGCGGGTTATGAGACCCAGTACTTC; CDR3aa: CASSFERLAGYETQYF
j_gene: TRBJ2-7; v_gene: TRBV18; abundance: NA; d_gene: NA; CDR3nt: TGTGCCAGCTCACCACGAGGGGGCGAGCAGTACTTC; CDR3aa: CASSPRGGEQYF
j_gene: TRBJ1-5; v_gene: TRBV7-9; abundance: NA; d_gene: NA; CDR3nt: TGTGCCAGCAGCTTGGGTACGATGGAGCTTCAGCCCCAGCATTTT; CDR3aa: CASSLGTMELQPQHF
j_gene: TRBJ2-7; v_gene: TRBV28; abundance: NA; d_gene: NA; CDR3nt: TGTGCCAGCAGTTCTTACAGGGGGGGCTACGAGCAGTACTTC; CDR3aa: CASSSYRGGYEQYF
j_gene: TRBJ2-1; v_gene: TRBV5-4; abundance: NA; d_gene: TRBD1; CDR3nt: TGTGCCAGCAGCCCGACAGGGAACAATGAGCAGTTCTTC; CDR3aa: CASSPTGNNEQFF
j_gene: TRBJ2-7; v_gene: TRBV15; abundance: NA; d_gene: NA; CDR3nt: TGTGCCACCAGCAGTACAGGGTCCTACGAGCAGTACTTC; CDR3aa: CATSSTGSYEQYF
j_gene: TRBJ1-2; v_gene: TRBV4-2; abundance: once; d_gene: TRBD1; CDR3nt: TGTGCCAGCAGCCAAGATATAGGACAGGGGGCGAATGAGGGCTACACCTTC; CDR3aa: CASSQDIGQGANEGYTF
j_gene: TRBJ1-3; v_gene: TRBV28; abundance: NA; d_gene: NA; CDR3nt: TGTGCCAGCAGCCCATTGGGGGGATCGGGAAACACCATATATTTT; CDR3aa: CASSPLGGSGNTIYF
j_gene: TRBJ2-7; v_gene: TRBV10-3; abundance: NA; d_gene: TRBD2; CDR3nt: TGTGCCACCCGGGAGGGGACGAGCTCCTACGAGCAGTACTTC; CDR3aa: CATREGTSSYEQYF
j_gene: TRBJ1-5; v_gene: TRBV19; abundance: NA; d_gene: NA; CDR3nt: TGTGCCAGTAGTATCGCGGCGGGGACGACCCAGCCCCAGCATTTT; CDR3aa: CASSIAAGTTQPQHF
j_gene: TRBJ1-5; v_gene: TRBV2; abundance: NA; d_gene: NA; CDR3nt: TGTGCCAGCACGTTTAGTCAGGGCTACAATCAGCCCCAGCATTTT; CDR3aa: CASTFSQGYNQPQHF
j_gene: TRBJ2-7; v_gene: TRBV10-1; abundance: NA; d_gene: TRBD1; CDR3nt: TGCGCCAGCGGGGGACAGGAGCTGAGGGAGCAGTACTTC; CDR3aa: CASGGQELREQYF
j_gene: TRBJ1-1; v_gene: TRBV5-4; abundance: NA; d_gene: TRBD1; CDR3nt: TGTGCCAGCAGCTTTCCCGACAGGGACGGGGTCACTGAAGCTTTCTTT; CDR3aa: CASSFPDRDGVTEAFF
j_gene: TRBJ2-1; v_gene: TRBV7-9; abundance: once; d_gene: NA; CDR3nt: TGTGCCAGCAGCTTAGGTGGCGGGTTTAGGAATGAGCAGTTCTTC; CDR3aa: CASSLGGGFRNEQFF
j_gene: TRBJ1-1; v_gene: TRBV9; abundance: NA; d_gene: NA; CDR3nt: TGTGCCAGCAGCGTAGGAGGGGGAGATCGCACTGAAGCTTTCTTT; CDR3aa: CASSVGGGDRTEAFF
j_gene: TRBJ2-7; v_gene: TRBV7-3; abundance: NA; d_gene: TRBD2; CDR3nt: TGTGCCAGCAGCTTAGGTGGCCGCGGGAGGGCCGACGAGCAGTACTTC; CDR3aa: CASSLGGRGRADEQYF
j_gene: TRBJ2-7; v_gene: TRBV28; abundance: NA; d_gene: TRBD1; CDR3nt: TGTGCCAGCAGTTTTCAGGACAGGGGATCCTACGAGCAGTACTTC; CDR3aa: CASSFQDRGSYEQYF
j_gene: TRBJ2-1; v_gene: TRBV9; abundance: NA; d_gene: TRBD2; CDR3nt: TGTGCCAGCAGCGTAGGTTCTAGCGGATACAATGAGCAGTTCTTC; CDR3aa: CASSVGSSGYNEQFF
j_gene: TRBJ1-1; v_gene: TRBV5-1; abundance: NA; d_gene: TRBD1; CDR3nt: TGCGCCAGCAGGCCCGGGACAGGGGGCACTGAAGCTTTCTTT; CDR3aa: CASRPGTGGTEAFF
j_gene: TRBJ2-1; v_gene: TRBV10-2; abundance: NA; d_gene: NA; CDR3nt: TGCGCCAGCAGTGAGTATCGCGGAAGGAGATACAATGAGCAGTTCTTC; CDR3aa: CASSEYRGRRYNEQFF
j_gene: TRBJ2-7; v_gene: TRBV27; abundance: NA; d_gene: TRBD2; CDR3nt: TGTGCCAGCAGTTTATTATCCGTGGGGACTAGCGGACCCCAGGGCTACGAGCAGTACTTC; CDR3aa: CASSLLSVGTSGPQGYEQYF
j_gene: TRBJ2-1; v_gene: TRBV5-1; abundance: NA; d_gene: NA; CDR3nt: TGCGCCAGCAGCCCGGGTTTGGGGAGTAATATTGATGAGCAGTTCTTC; CDR3aa: CASSPGLGSNIDEQFF
j_gene: TRBJ1-1; v_gene: TRBV10-2; abundance: NA; d_gene: TRBD1; CDR3nt: TGCGCCAGCAGTGAGTCTGGGACAGCTGAAGCTTTCTTT; CDR3aa: CASSESGTAEAFF
j_gene: TRBJ2-3; v_gene: TRBV21-1; abundance: once; d_gene: NA; CDR3nt: TGTGCCAGCAGCAATTTCCGGACAGGGAGTTCAGATACGCAGTATTTT; CDR3aa: CASSNFRTGSSDTQYF
j_gene: TRBJ2-7; v_gene: TRBV4-2; abundance: NA; d_gene: TRBD2; CDR3nt: TGTGCCAGCAGCCAACAGGGACTAGCTCCGACCTACGAGCAGTACTTC; CDR3aa: CASSQQGLAPTYEQYF
j_gene: TRBJ1-1; v_gene: TRBV30; abundance: NA; d_gene: TRBD1; CDR3nt: TGTGCCTGGACCCACCCGACAGGGGGCTACGATCGGGCTTTCTTT; CDR3aa: CAWTHPTGGYDRAFF
j_gene: TRBJ2-1; v_gene: TRBV4-1; abundance: NA; d_gene: TRBD2; CDR3nt: TGCGCCAGCAGCCAAACGCCGAGGACTAGCGGGAGTAATCGGCGGTTCTTC; CDR3aa: CASSQTPRTSGSNRRFF
j_gene: TRBJ2-1; v_gene: TRBV21-1; abundance: NA; d_gene: NA; CDR3nt: TGTGCCAGCACCAATAGGAACACTAGCGGCCTTTACAATGAGCAGTTCTTC; CDR3aa: CASTNRNTSGLYNEQFF
j_gene: TRBJ2-7; v_gene: TRBV6-1; abundance: NA; d_gene: TRBD2; CDR3nt: TGTGCCAGCGAGCGGGGCAGCTCCTACGAGCAGTACTTC; CDR3aa: CASERGSSYEQYF
j_gene: TRBJ1-2; v_gene: TRBV5-4; abundance: NA; d_gene: TRBD1; CDR3nt: TGTGCCAGCAGCACCAGGACAGGCTATGGCTACACCTTC; CDR3aa: CASSTRTGYGYTF
j_gene: TRBJ2-1; v_gene: TRBV29-1; abundance: NA; d_gene: NA; CDR3nt: TGCAGCGTTGAAGATCGGGGAGTTGAGCAGTTCTTC; CDR3aa: CSVEDRGVEQFF
j_gene: TRBJ1-2; v_gene: TRBV5-1; abundance: NA; d_gene: TRBD1; CDR3nt: TGCGCCAGCAGCTTAGATGGGACAGGGTACGGCTACACCTTC; CDR3aa: CASSLDGTGYGYTF
j_gene: TRBJ2-1; v_gene: TRBV10-3; abundance: NA; d_gene: TRBD2; CDR3nt: TGTGCCATCAGTGAAGCGGGAGAAGACGAGCAGTTCTTC; CDR3aa: CAISEAGEDEQFF
j_gene: TRBJ2-1; v_gene: TRBV6-5; abundance: NA; d_gene: TRBD1; CDR3nt: TGTGCCAGCAGTTACGAGGGGGCTCTTAATGAGCAGTTCTTC; CDR3aa: CASSYEGALNEQFF
j_gene: TRBJ1-2; v_gene: TRBV4-2; abundance: NA; d_gene: TRBD1; CDR3nt: TGTGCCAGCAGCCGGGACAGGGGGAACGCCAACTATGGCTACACCTTC; CDR3aa: CASSRDRGNANYGYTF
j_gene: TRBJ2-1; v_gene: TRBV5-1; abundance: NA; d_gene: TRBD2; CDR3nt: TGCGCCACCTCCGTAGCGGGAGAGCAGTTCTTC; CDR3aa: CATSVAGEQFF
j_gene: TRBJ2-3; v_gene: TRBV5-1; abundance: NA; d_gene: NA; CDR3nt: TGCGCCAGCAGCATCCAGGGGAGCACAGATACGCAGTATTTT; CDR3aa: CASSIQGSTDTQYF
j_gene: TRBJ1-2; v_gene: TRBV29-1; abundance: NA; d_gene: NA; CDR3nt: TGCAGCGTTGACCTTGGGTACGAAGGGGAAGCCCTTGATGGCTACACCTTC; CDR3aa: CSVDLGYEGEALDGYTF
j_gene: TRBJ2-2; v_gene: TRBV28; abundance: NA; d_gene: TRBD1; CDR3nt: TGTGCCAGCAGTGAAGTTTCGGACAGGGATACCGGGGAGCTGTTTTTT; CDR3aa: CASSEVSDRDTGELFF
j_gene: TRBJ1-1; v_gene: TRBV18; abundance: NA; d_gene: NA; CDR3nt: TGTGCCAGCTCACAAGCCCGATCTCTGTCCTGGAGAGATGAAGCTTTCTTT; CDR3aa: CASSQARSLSWRDEAFF
j_gene: TRBJ2-2; v_gene: TRBV30; abundance: NA; d_gene: TRBD2; CDR3nt: TGTGCCTGGAACGGACTAGCGGTGAACACCGGGGAGCTGTTTTTT; CDR3aa: CAWNGLAVNTGELFF